A selection of T cell receptor beta chains follows, all from one sample in a study of CD8 T cells in Susac syndrome. TCRdb re-called the immunoSEQ multiplex PCR reads with MiXCR, one entry per CDR3 protein. The table has 130,000 or so distinct CDR3 sequences, 91% seen once. The source material was CD8+ T cells from PBMCs. These TCRs come from a human donor with multiple sclerosis. Each CDR3 is given with its conserved first and last residue. Fields, in order: J gene, D gene, clone size, V gene, CDR3 protein, CDR3 DNA. The D gene is left open where the match is weak. The listing skips clone size in some rows; elsewhere it reads once, few, many or a size class.

J gene: TRBJ1-1
D gene: .
clone size: .
V gene: TRBV12-5
CDR3 protein: CASGLTVNTEAFF
CDR3 DNA: TGTGCTAGTGGCCTGACAGTGAACACTGAAGCTTTCTTT

J gene: TRBJ1-2
D gene: .
clone size: .
V gene: TRBV24-1
CDR3 protein: CATSDYEFWGYTF
CDR3 DNA: TGTGCCACCAGTGATTATGAATTCTGGGGCTACACCTTC

J gene: TRBJ2-1
D gene: .
clone size: .
V gene: TRBV6-2/TRBV6-3
CDR3 protein: CAGRSGLDVNEQFF
CDR3 DNA: TGTGCCGGCCGGAGCGGGCTGGATGTAAATGAGCAGTTCTTC

J gene: TRBJ2-5
D gene: TRBD2
clone size: few
V gene: TRBV7-9
CDR3 protein: CASSSEPARGVGETQYF
CDR3 DNA: TGTGCCAGCAGCTCAGAGCCGGCTCGGGGGGTTGGAGAGACCCAGTACTTC

J gene: TRBJ2-1
D gene: TRBD1
clone size: .
V gene: TRBV7-9
CDR3 protein: CASSSDRGAYNEQFF
CDR3 DNA: TGTGCCAGCAGCTCGGACAGGGGTGCTTACAATGAGCAGTTCTTC

J gene: TRBJ2-1
D gene: .
clone size: .
V gene: TRBV30
CDR3 protein: CAWSVHEQFF
CDR3 DNA: TGTGCCTGGAGTGTACATGAGCAGTTCTTC

J gene: TRBJ2-7
D gene: .
clone size: .
V gene: TRBV27
CDR3 protein: CASSSVGEQYF
CDR3 DNA: TGTGCCAGCAGTTCCGTGGGGGAGCAGTACTTC

J gene: TRBJ2-3
D gene: .
clone size: .
V gene: TRBV6-5
CDR3 protein: CATNQNGGTDTQYF
CDR3 DNA: TGTGCCACGAACCAAAACGGGGGAACAGATACGCAGTATTTT

J gene: TRBJ1-1
D gene: TRBD1
clone size: .
V gene: TRBV6-5
CDR3 protein: CASSLGGWGTEAFF
CDR3 DNA: TGTGCCAGCAGCCTAGGGGGCTGGGGCACTGAAGCTTTCTTT

J gene: TRBJ1-1
D gene: .
clone size: .
V gene: TRBV7-8
CDR3 protein: CASSLDPTAMNTEAFF
CDR3 DNA: TGTGCCAGCAGCTTGGATCCGACAGCCATGAACACTGAAGCTTTCTTT

J gene: TRBJ2-2
D gene: .
clone size: .
V gene: TRBV19
CDR3 protein: CASSGPWGELFF
CDR3 DNA: TGTGCCAGTAGTGGTCCGTGGGGGGAGCTGTTTTTT

J gene: TRBJ1-2
D gene: .
clone size: .
V gene: TRBV23-1
CDR3 protein: CASPPGGTADNYGYTF
CDR3 DNA: TGCGCCAGCCCACCCGGCGGGACGGCTGATAACTATGGCTACACCTTC

J gene: TRBJ1-1
D gene: .
clone size: .
V gene: TRBV27
CDR3 protein: CASSPHWMEPNTEVFF
CDR3 DNA: TGTGCCAGCAGTCCCCACTGGATGGAACCGAACACTGAAGTTTTCTTT

J gene: TRBJ1-2
D gene: .
clone size: .
V gene: TRBV27
CDR3 protein: CASRGGNDGYTF
CDR3 DNA: TGTGCCAGCAGAGGGGGAAATGATGGCTACACCTTC

J gene: TRBJ2-4
D gene: .
clone size: .
V gene: TRBV28
CDR3 protein: CASSGTLGNIQYF
CDR3 DNA: TGTGCCAGCAGTGGGACTTTGGGGAACATTCAGTACTTC

J gene: TRBJ2-1
D gene: TRBD1
clone size: .
V gene: TRBV4-1
CDR3 protein: CASSQEAGTVSYNEQFF
CDR3 DNA: TGCGCCAGCAGCCAAGAGGCCGGGACAGTCTCCTACAATGAGCAGTTCTTC

J gene: TRBJ2-2
D gene: .
clone size: .
V gene: TRBV25-1
CDR3 protein: CASSEDTDTGELFF
CDR3 DNA: TGTGCCAGCAGTGAGGACACGGACACCGGGGAGCTGTTTTTT

J gene: TRBJ1-2
D gene: .
clone size: .
V gene: TRBV29-1
CDR3 protein: CSAVGGTYGYTF
CDR3 DNA: TGCAGCGCCGTTGGTGGGACTTATGGCTACACCTTC

J gene: TRBJ2-7
D gene: TRBD2
clone size: .
V gene: TRBV6-6
CDR3 protein: CASSTSGRLGEQYF
CDR3 DNA: TGTGCCAGCAGTACTAGCGGGAGGCTCGGCGAGCAGTACTTC

J gene: TRBJ1-4
D gene: .
clone size: .
V gene: TRBV24-1
CDR3 protein: CATSDPTAGVEKLFF
CDR3 DNA: TGTGCCACCAGTGATCCGACAGCAGGGGTTGAAAAACTGTTTTTT

J gene: TRBJ2-3
D gene: TRBD2
clone size: .
V gene: TRBV5-4
CDR3 protein: CASSRLAGGDTDTQYF
CDR3 DNA: TGTGCCAGCAGTAGACTAGCGGGAGGCGACACAGATACGCAGTATTTT

J gene: TRBJ2-7
D gene: .
clone size: .
V gene: TRBV14
CDR3 protein: CASSPIPRLYEQYF
CDR3 DNA: TGTGCCAGCAGCCCCATTCCACGTCTCTACGAGCAGTACTTC

J gene: TRBJ2-2
D gene: TRBD2
clone size: .
V gene: TRBV20-1
CDR3 protein: CSAPRAGADTGELFF
CDR3 DNA: TGCAGTGCTCCTCGTGCGGGAGCCGACACCGGGGAGCTGTTTTTT

J gene: TRBJ2-5
D gene: TRBD2
clone size: .
V gene: TRBV3-1
CDR3 protein: CASSQTRDYQWTQYF
CDR3 DNA: TGTGCCAGCAGCCAAACACGGGACTACCAATGGACCCAGTACTTC